A selection of T cell receptor beta chains follows, all from one sample in a study of CD8 T cells in Susac syndrome. TCRdb called the immunoSEQ multiplex PCR reads again in MiXCR, with one record for every CDR3 protein. Here the sample spans about 170,000 distinct CDR3 sequences, about 96% being singletons. The sample taken for sequencing was CD4+ T cells from PBMCs. The source is a human donor with Susac syndrome. CDR3s include the opening cysteine and the closing phenylalanine or tryptophan. The D gene is left open where the match is weak.

>TRBJ1-6|.|15|TRBV7-2
TGTGCCAGCAGCTCGGCAACAGGGAAGAATTCACCCCTCCACTTT
CASSSATGKNSPLHF
>TRBJ2-3|.|14|TRBV3-1
TGTGCCAGCAGCCAAGTCGCATCCCCCGATACGCAGTATTTT
CASSQVASPDTQYF
>TRBJ2-1|.|15|TRBV9
TGTGCCAGCAGCGTTTCCCCTAGAAGCTACAATGAGCAGTTCTTC
CASSVSPRSYNEQFF
>TRBJ2-5|TRBD2|14|TRBV6-6
TGTGCCAGCAGTTACGCCGGGGGGTGGGAGACCCAGTACTTC
CASSYAGGWETQYF
>TRBJ2-1|.|13|TRBV2
TGTGCCAGCAGGGTCGGAAGGTACAATGAGCAGTTCTTC
CASRVGRYNEQFF
>TRBJ2-2|.|15|TRBV20-1
TGCAGTGCTGACGTGGTAGGGGGGGACACCGGGGAGCTGTTTTTT
CSADVVGGDTGELFF
>TRBJ1-2|.|12|TRBV30
TGTGCCTGGAGAGGACAGATCCCCAACTACACCTTC
CAWRGQIPNYTF
>TRBJ1-2|.|12|TRBV19
TGTGCCAGTAGTAGTCCCCTTGGCGGCTACACCTTC
CASSSPLGGYTF
>TRBJ2-7|.|16|TRBV20-1
TGCAGTGCTAGAGCCTCGCGGGTAGATTTTTTCTACGAGCAGTACTTC
CSARASRVDFFYEQYF
>TRBJ2-5|.|14|TRBV15
TGTGCCACCAGTACCGCTAGCTCTTTAGAGACCCAGTACTTC
CATSTASSLETQYF